This T cell receptor beta chain was sequenced during a study of human T cells and chemical hapten exposure. About this clonotype itself: Its antigen remains unidentified.

One entry per CDR3 protein results from TCRdb running MiXCR on the RACE reads. This sample has about 51,000 distinct CDR3 sequences; about 9.2% occur once, and the top ten carry 14% to 15%. The time point: pre-sensitization, week 0. This sample's treatment: therapeutic diphenylcyclopropenone sensitization with weekly scalp DPC. Study-wide results and caveats: Because all patients had alopecia, their immune responses might differ from healthy ones. Versus controls, expanded TCRs had significantly more large CDR3 similarity clusters. Sensitizing to DPC left TCRs with a frequency above 1 in 1000 unaltered.

The CDR3 consists of 16 residues. Germline-derived CDR1 and CDR2 are MNHEY and SVGAGI. V was trimmed by 2 bases and J by 3 bases, leaving 15 bases between them. The chain is built from TRBV6-5 and TRBJ2-3; D possibly corresponds to TRBD2 (6 bases). The clonotype was recovered from a woman aged 40 to 49 with alopecia areata. Some clones in this sample may be carry-over from other donors' samples. This specimen was whole blood, taken in connection with sensitization to the hapten diphenylcyclopropenone (DPC). In DNA form, the CDR3 reads TGTGCCAGCAGTTACGCCGGGACTGCTCTGACAGATACGCAGTATTTT. Protein: CASSYAGTALTDTQYF.